Listed below are T cell receptor beta chains from one sample, sequenced in a study of T cell changes during pregnancy in multiple sclerosis. TCRdb's copy holds only in-frame clones and misses some; the assay was immunoSEQ multiplex PCR. The table records just over 50,000 clones, about 90% of them present only once. The sample was CD4+ T cells from peripheral blood mononuclear cells, taken after pregnancy. The receptors were gathered from a female donor with multiple sclerosis, enrolled in a pregnancy study. The CDR3 runs from the conserved cysteine through the conserved F or W.

>TRBJ2-4|TRBV15
CATSRDKGLAVLAKNIQYF
>TRBJ1-5|TRBV7-2
CASSLAWSGQPQHF
>TRBJ1-4|TRBV6-5
CASSDREGEKLFF
>TRBJ1-4|TRBV15
CATSRDGREYEKLFF
>TRBJ2-5|TRBV29-1
CSAYLQETQYF
>TRBJ2-1|TRBV4-1
CASSLPSGLGSNEQFF
>TRBJ2-5|TRBV5-4
CASSLTSIEETQYF
>TRBJ1-2|TRBV30
CAWSVSFYYGYTF
>TRBJ2-1|TRBV9
CASSRIGGVGNEQFF
>TRBJ1-5|TRBV6-5
CASSKRDSNQPQHF
>TRBJ2-7|TRBV9
CASSLGSSGDYEQYF
>TRBJ1-1|TRBV6-4
CASSPGWLNTEAFF
>TRBJ2-7|TRBV5-4
CASSFGGTSGRYEQYF
>TRBJ2-7|TRBV2
CASNAGTSGYEQYF
>TRBJ2-3|TRBV4-3
CASSPSLADDTQYF
>TRBJ2-1|TRBV7-2
CASSLESGLAGSQQFF
>TRBJ2-1|TRBV4-3
CASSQDPSGSSYNEQFF
>TRBJ2-3|TRBV5-1
CASSMTSGGADTQYF
>TRBJ2-2|TRBV5-1
CATRYTGELFF
>TRBJ2-7|TRBV14
CASSQDLYGVDEQYF
>TRBJ2-7|TRBV5-1
CASSLVMGLADSYEQYF
>TRBJ1-5|TRBV19
CASSIGTGFNQPQHF
>TRBJ1-4|TRBV6-1
CASSVGQGGEKLFF
>TRBJ1-3|TRBV4-1
CASSGLRSGNTIYF
>TRBJ1-4|TRBV9
CASSAGTQTNEKLFF
>TRBJ2-5|TRBV28
CASSDLSGKETQYF
>TRBJ1-5|TRBV19
CASSIETGNQPQHF
>TRBJ1-1|TRBV5-1
CASSLVGTGGTEAFF
>TRBJ1-3|TRBV4-3
CASSLRGGTSGNTIYF
>TRBJ2-3|TRBV6-5
CASGRGLITDTQYF
>TRBJ2-7|TRBV19
CASSPRGQPGGYEQYF
>TRBJ2-3|TRBV5-1
CASSVTSTDTQYF
>TRBJ2-5|TRBV15
CATSRDREQETQYF
>TRBJ2-3|TRBV6-4
CASSPGIAGTKDTQYF
>TRBJ2-3|TRBV25-1
CASSEAATDTQYF
>TRBJ1-5|TRBV9
CASSAEQGGQPQHF
>TRBJ1-1|TRBV4-3
CASSQDTGLGNTEAFF
>TRBJ1-5|TRBV14
CASSPSPPDRGSPSNQPQHF
>TRBJ1-5|TRBV9
CASSVEFQFNQPQHF